Below are 14 T cell receptor beta chains sequenced from a single sample in a study of blood T cell repertoires in COVID-19. The data were produced by immunoSEQ multiplex PCR, yet TCRdb's version contains in-frame clones alone and is incomplete. Of fewer than 200,000 clones listed, 88% were seen once; the top ten hold approximately 9%. Sequencing input: PBMCs or T cells enriched from blood (not recorded which). Receptor source: a woman aged 18 to 35 who had recovered from COVID-19.

The chain joins TRBV29-1 to TRBJ1-2, with D possibly matching TRBD1 (5 bases). Per germline, CDR1 SQVTM and CDR2 ANQGSEA. The V end lost 7 bases, the J end lost 4 bases, and 10 bases lay between the germline ends. This CDR3 is built from 11 residues. This CDR3 reads CSAGGGYGYTF. Written as DNA, the CDR3 is TGCAGCGCTGGGGGAGGCTATGGCTACACCTTC.

The chain employs TRBV25-1 and TRBJ2-1; D may be TRBD2 (5 bases). The CDR3 contains 14 residues. Germline-derived CDR1 and CDR2 are MGHDK and SYGVNS. V gave up 8 bases and J gave up 6 bases, with 17 bases separating them. This CDR3 is CASGREGPFNEQFF. The CDR3 nucleotides read TGTGCCAGCGGCCGGGAAGGGCCCTTCAATGAGCAGTTCTTC.

V and J are TRBV19 and TRBJ1-1; TRBD1 might be the D (6 bases). In germline, CDR1 is LNHDA, CDR2 SQIVND (reference sequence). V lost 5 bases to trimming and J lost 1 base, with 11 bases between them. The CDR3 extends over 14 amino acids. The CDR3 DNA reads TGTGCCAGTAGTGCCGGGACAAAGAACACTGAAGCTTTCTTT. It codes for CASSAGTKNTEAFF.

This chain connects TRBV2 to TRBJ2-1; 9 positions agree with TRBD2. In germline, CDR1 is SNHLY, CDR2 FYNNEI. This CDR3 comprises 15 residues. V was clipped by 5 bases and J by 7 bases; unmatched bases: 9. The CDR3 DNA sequence: TGTGCCAGCAGTCGGGGGCTAGCGGGGCCGAATGAGCAGTTCTTC. It codes for CASSRGLAGPNEQFF. The whole variable domain, remainder taken from reference TRBV2 and TRBJ2-1, is EPEVTQTPSHQVTQMGQEVILRCVPISNHLYFYWYRQILGQKVEFLVSFYNNEISEKSEIFDDQFSVERPDGSNFTLKIRSTKLEDSAMYFCASSRGLAGPNEQFFGPGTRLTVL.

The V gene is TRBV29-1, the J gene TRBJ2-3; TRBD1 matches 9 bases. The CDR3 loop spans 17 amino acids. Germline V gives CDR1 SQVTM, CDR2 ANQGSEA. After removal of 2 bases from V and 8 bases from J, the junction contained 17 bases not matched to a gene. CDR3 amino acids: CSVEPSGGGTGFGTQYF. The CDR3 nucleotides read TGCAGCGTTGAACCCTCAGGAGGCGGGACAGGGTTTGGTACGCAGTATTTT.

DNA of the CDR3: TGTGCCAGCAGTCCAATACCGACAGGAGGCAATCAGCCCCAGCATTTT. The encoded protein is CASSPIPTGGNQPQHF. V is TRBV28 and J is TRBJ1-5; D might be TRBD1 (6 bases). The germline V and J ends were trimmed by 5 bases and 2 bases, with 16 bases remaining between them. Germline V gene sequence: CDR1 MDHEN, CDR2 SYDVKM. CDR3 length: 16 amino acids.

Details on this clone: Other DNA sequences from this sample encode an identical CDR3 as well. V is TRBV6-2 or TRBV6-3 and J is TRBJ2-7; D unresolved. Trimming took off 0 bases at V and 2 bases at J, with 5 bases between the two ends. In germline, CDR1 is MNHEY, CDR2 SVGEGT. CDR3 length: 13 residues. The CDR3 bases are TGTGCCAGCAGTTACTCGGGCCCCTACGAGCAGTACTTC. Translation: CASSYSGPYEQYF.

This clone was seen just once. The rearrangement joins TRBV6-5 to TRBJ2-3; D gene uncertain. This CDR3 region has 13 residues. Between the trimmed V and J ends, which lost 4 bases and 3 bases, there was a span of 8 bases. The germline V gene has CDR1 MNHEY and CDR2 SVGAGI. CDR3 DNA sequence: TGTGCCAGCAGTTTCTATACGACAGATACGCAGTATTTT. It translates to CASSFYTTDTQYF.

The V gene is TRBV2, the J gene TRBJ1-4, with D uncertain. The V gene's germline CDR1 is SNHLY and CDR2 FYNNEI. V dropped 6 bases and J dropped 10 bases, with 15 bases sitting between them. The CDR3 totals 13 residues. CDR3 loop: CASSATGEGKLFF. Here the CDR3 DNA reads TGTGCCAGCAGCGCTACCGGGGAGGGAAAACTGTTTTTT. The full variable domain, its missing parts supplied by reference TRBV2 and TRBJ1-4, is EPEVTQTPSHQVTQMGQEVILRCVPISNHLYFYWYRQILGQKVEFLVSFYNNEISEKSEIFDDQFSVERPDGSNFTLKIRSTKLEDSAMYFCASSATGEGKLFFGSGTQLSVL.

The V gene is TRBV10-3, the J gene TRBJ2-7, with 9 bases aligning to TRBD2. CDR1 is ENHRY and CDR2 is SYGVKD in the germline V gene. There are 16 residues in the CDR3. Germline trimming cut 5 bases from V and 5 bases from J; bases unmatched to any gene: 13. The CDR3 loop is CAISSIAGEKVDEQYF. CDR3 DNA: TGTGCCATCAGTTCGATAGCGGGAGAGAAGGTCGACGAGCAGTACTTC.

The chain employs TRBV7-9 and TRBJ2-1; 7 bases are a match to TRBD2. CDR1 and CDR2 from the germline V gene are SEHNR and FQNEAQ (reference sequence). The CDR3 has 15 residues. Trimming at V came to 7 bases and at J to 0 bases, leaving 6 bases not matched to a gene. The CDR3 DNA follows: TGTGCCAGCATGAGGGAGGGGAGCTCCTACAATGAGCAGTTCTTC. It yields the protein CASMREGSSYNEQFF.

DNA of the CDR3: TGCAGTGCTAGTCCCTCGACAGGGCATCAGCCCCAGCATTTT. This codes for CSASPSTGHQPQHF. The chain recombines TRBV20-1 with TRBJ1-5; 7 bases fit TRBD1. Germline values: CDR1 DFQATT, CDR2 SNEGSKA (reference sequence). V lost 3 bases to trimming and J lost 5 bases; unmatched junction nucleotides: 7. There are 14 residues in the CDR3.

This clone was observed once. The chain uses TRBV28 and TRBJ1-5; possible D gene TRBD1, 6 bases. Trimming stripped 7 bases from V and 7 bases from J, with 14 bases between. The germline V gene encodes CDR1 MDHEN and CDR2 SYDVKM. This CDR3 region has 13 residues. The CDR3 region has the DNA TGTGCCAGCACAGGGGTCTTAAAACAGCCCCAGCATTTT. Encoded protein: CASTGVLKQPQHF.

This rearrangement joins TRBV27 to TRBJ1-2, with 7 bases aligning to TRBD1. The CDR3 is made up of 14 amino acids. The V and J ends lost 4 bases and 3 bases, in that order; junction bases with no gene match: 5. Germline V gives CDR1 MNHEY, CDR2 SMNVEV (reference sequence). The CDR3 region has the DNA TGTGCCAGCAGTTCGTACGGGACAGACTATGGCTACACCTTC. It translates to CASSSYGTDYGYTF.